The 29 T cell receptor beta chains reported below all come from one sample, sequenced in a study of CD4 and CD8 cells across lung adenocarcinoma regions. TCRdb reprocessed the PCR reads via MiXCR and lists one record per CDR3 protein. The sample includes tens of thousands of distinct CDR3 sequences, around 50% of them seen just once. The sample was CD8+ T cells from the center of a lung tumor. Receptors originate from a male donor with lung adenocarcinoma. The CD4 and CD8 labels of this study may be unreliable.

The rearrangement joins TRBV6-1 to TRBJ2-3, with a tentative D call TRBD1 (7 bases). The J call may be faulty, since TRBJ2-7 better matches the DNA end. From germline, CDR1 is MNHNS and CDR2 SASEGT. This CDR3 comprises 14 residues. CDR3 protein: CARRGGGGPDTQYF. DNA of the CDR3: TGTGCGAGGAGAGGGGGCGGAGGGCCAGATACGCAGTACTTC.

This chain joins TRBV7-6 and TRBJ2-2; a weak D match, TRBD1 (5 bases). The J call may be faulty, since TRBJ2-3 better matches the DNA end. CDR1 is SGHVS and CDR2 is FNYEAQ in the germline V gene. This CDR3 is built from 15 residues. CDR3 in DNA: TGTGCCATGGGCGTCGAGGCTGTGAGCACAGGTAAGCAGTATTTT. Translating gives CAMGVEAVSTGKQYF.

Turning to this clonotype: At one end the junction does not follow the germline gene, possibly because of a read error. The chain combines TRBV6-1 with TRBJ2-3; D unresolved. Per germline, CDR1 MNHNS and CDR2 SASEGT. The CDR3 runs to 15 residues. CDR3 residues: CASSPTRGGKDTQYF. Here the CDR3 DNA reads TGTGCCAGCAGCCCGACGCGCGGCGGCAAAGACACTCAGTATTTC.

This clonotype was counted many times. The chain is built from TRBV6-1 and TRBJ2-4; unclear D gene. The CDR3 runs to 16 residues. Deletions cut 1 base from V and 6 bases from J, with 16 bases between. Germline V gene sequence: CDR1 MNHNS, CDR2 SASEGT. The CDR3 DNA is TGTGCCAGCAGTGAAGGGCGGAAACGGCTAGGAAACATTCAGTACTTC. Its translation is CASSEGRKRLGNIQYF.

A word on this clonotype: Its ends do not fully match the called genes, so a read error is possible. The gene calls are TRBV6-1 and TRBJ2-3; D tentatively fits TRBD1 or TRBD2 (5 bases each). This CDR3 contains 14 residues. CDR1 and CDR2 from the germline V gene are MNHNS and SASEGT. Here the CDR3 DNA reads TGTGCGGGCAGAGGGGCGCGTGAGGAAGAGACGCAGTACTTT. Its translation: CAGRGAREEETQYF.

This sequence joins TRBV30 and TRBJ2-2, with 7 bases fitting TRBD1. Trimming cost V 2 bases and J 0 bases; bases outside gene matches: 3. Germline CDR1 is GTSNPN and CDR2 is SVGIG (reference sequence). CDR3 size: 15 residues. CDR3 amino acids: CAWSSGQANTGELFF. DNA for the CDR3: TGTGCCTGGAGTTCCGGACAGGCGAACACCGGGGAGCTGTTTTTT.

The chain recombines TRBV5-5 with TRBJ1-5; D might be TRBD1 (5 bases). Germline V gene lookup returns CDR1 SGHKS and CDR2 YYEKEE (reference sequence). The CDR3 length is 16 residues. Trimming shortened V by 4 bases and J by 4 bases, and 18 bases separated the two germline ends. CDR3 region: CASSPGTGTGNQPQHF. CDR3 bases: TGTGCCAGCAGCCCGGGGACCGGGACCGGAAATCAGCCCCAGCATTTT.

This clonotype was counted ten times or more. One end of the junction fails to match germline, which may point to a read error. This chain uses TRBV7-2 with TRBJ2-2; either TRBD1 or TRBD2 may supply D (6 bases each). Germline V CDR1 and CDR2: SGHTA, FQGNSA. The CDR3 runs to 16 residues. The CDR3 spells CASGLDRTMGAGELFF. The CDR3 nucleotides are TGTGCCAGCGGCTTAGACAGGACTATGGGCGCCGGGGAGCTGTTTTTT.

The rearrangement joins TRBV6-1 to TRBJ1-5; D remains ambiguous. CDR3 length: 14 amino acids. Germline V lookup: CDR1 MNHNS, CDR2 SASEGT. Trimming shortened V by 7 bases and J by 4 bases, and 14 bases separated the two germline ends. CDR3 bases: TGTGCCAGCACCAAGGGAGCCCATAATCAGCCCCAGCATTTT. Its translation: CASTKGAHNQPQHF.

This clonotype turned up a few times. This chain connects TRBV6-5 to TRBJ2-3; unclear D gene. V was pared by 2 bases and J by 4 bases, with 13 bases between. The CDR3 extends over 15 amino acids. Germline V CDR1 and CDR2: MNHEY, SVGAGI. The CDR3, as DNA: TGTGCCAGCAGTTACGACAATGGGTGGGCAGATACGCAGTATTTT. Translated, it gives CASSYDNGWADTQYF.

V gene TRBV7-8 combines with J gene TRBJ2-4; possibly TRBD1 for D (5 bases). V lost 5 bases and J 0 bases, leaving 14 bases between the germline ends. This CDR3 has 16 residues. Germline V gene data show CDR1 as SGHVS and CDR2 as FQNEAQ. Here the CDR3 reads CASSPNRQLAKNIQYF. In DNA form, the CDR3 reads TGTGCCAGCAGCCCAAACCGACAGCTAGCCAAAAACATTCAGTACTTC.

This rearrangement joins TRBV6-1 to TRBJ2-1, with D possibly being TRBD1 (6 bases). Gene TRBJ2-5 matches the end of the DNA better, so the J call may be wrong. The CDR3 is made up of 13 amino acids. In germline, CDR1 is MNHNS, CDR2 SASEGT. The CDR3 nucleotides are TGTGCCAGCAGATCAGGGGCGCAAGAGACCCAGTACTTC. Amino acid sequence: CASRSGAQETQYF.

This chain joins TRBV4-2 and TRBJ2-3; the D is unclear. Trimming cost V 0 bases and J 5 bases, with 9 bases left between them. CDR3 length: 14 residues. The V gene's germline CDR1 is LGHNA and CDR2 YNFKEQ. The CDR3 DNA follows: TGTGCCAGCAGCCAAGATTTGTCGGTAGATACGCAGTATTTT. Translation gives CASSQDLSVDTQYF.

This clonotype was observed many times. V usage is TRBV4-2 and J usage is TRBJ1-2, with 8 bases fitting TRBD1. CDR3 length: 13 amino acids. Looked up from germline, CDR1 is LGHNA and CDR2 is YNFKEQ. V was pared by 3 bases and J by 3 bases, with 0 bases of the junction left unmatched. The CDR3 DNA reads as TGTGCCAGCAGCCAGGGACAGGACTATGGCTACACCTTC. Translated, it gives CASSQGQDYGYTF.

The genes are TRBV3-1 and TRBJ2-1; 10 bases align to TRBD1. CDR1 is LGHDT, CDR2 YNNKEL, per germline (reference sequence). With 4 bases clipped from V and 0 bases from J, the junction kept 0 bases outside the gene matches. The CDR3 runs 15 residues. CDR3: CASSRTGGSYNEQFF. CDR3 DNA sequence: TGTGCCAGCAGCCGGACAGGGGGCTCCTACAATGAGCAGTTCTTC.

The rearrangement links TRBV27 to TRBJ2-5, with D tentatively TRBD2 (6 bases). Trimming stripped 7 bases from V and 4 bases from J, with 22 bases between. This CDR3 contains 16 residues. Germline loops: CDR1 MNHEY, CDR2 SMNVEV (reference sequence). The DNA of the CDR3 is TGTGCCAGCACCTCTTGGCGGGAAACTAGCACAGAGACCCAGTACTTC. It is translated as CASTSWRETSTETQYF.

V and J are TRBV9 and TRBJ2-5; the D gene is possibly TRBD2 (5 bases). V was trimmed by 4 bases and J by 5 bases, leaving 15 bases between them. CDR1 is SGDLS, CDR2 YYNGEE, per germline. The CDR3 covers 14 residues. Here the CDR3 reads CASSLSHSGETQYF. As DNA, the CDR3 is TGTGCCAGCAGCCTTTCACACTCGGGGGAGACCCAGTACTTC.

The chain carries TRBV6-1 and TRBJ2-1; D ambiguous. The J call could be wrong; TRBJ2-7 is a better fit for the DNA end. The CDR3 consists of 14 residues. The germline V gene encodes CDR1 MNHNS and CDR2 SASEGT. CDR3 residues: CASRARMNSYEQYF. The CDR3 nucleotides are TGTGCCAGCAGGGCTAGGATGAACTCCTACGAGCAGTACTTC.

This clonotype has more than one count but fewer than ten. The V gene is TRBV27, the J gene TRBJ2-1; 10 nucleotides line up with TRBD2. V lost 6 bases, J lost 0 bases, and 8 bases stayed unmatched. The CDR3 extends over 17 amino acids. Germline V gene sequence: CDR1 MNHEY, CDR2 SMNVEV (reference sequence). CDR3 region: CASSRTSGTLSYNEQFF. CDR3 nucleotide sequence: TGTGCCAGCAGCCGAACTAGCGGGACCCTCTCCTACAATGAGCAGTTCTTC.

The chain couples TRBV6-1 to TRBJ2-1; the D gene is possibly TRBD2 (6 bases). The J call is uncertain, as TRBJ2-7 better fits the DNA end. This CDR3 contains 14 residues. Germline CDR1 reads MNHNS; CDR2 reads SASEGT. This chain's CDR3 is CAGKGGPGQETQYF. CDR3 DNA: TGTGCGGGCAAGGGAGGCCCAGGCCAAGAGACGCAGTACTTC.

On this clonotype itself: The CDR3 ends on some other residue instead of the conserved phenylalanine or tryptophan, so this is likely a read error. The DNA is left out, because the CDR3 cannot be placed on it with certainty; the CDR3 is given as TCRdb lists it. The J gene is TRBJ2-3, the V gene TRBV7-6; the table's TRBD2 call for D was not verified on the DNA. Germline values: CDR1 SGHVS, CDR2 FNYEAQ. The CDR3 spans 20 residues, counting both ends. The CDR3 sequence is CASSSGGSGRVIPYEQYFGP.

The table lists this clonotype with a count of one. The junction departs from germline at one end; a sequencing error may be responsible. The rearrangement joins TRBV12-3 or TRBV12-4 to TRBJ2-3, with TRBD2 as a possible D gene (7 bases). The CDR3 covers 16 residues. The CDR3 bases are TGTGCCAGCGGGGGCCCGGGGGGCCAGGGGCAAGATACGCAGTACTTT. This sequence encodes CASGGPGGQGQDTQYF.

This chain links TRBV11-2 with TRBJ1-2, with a possible D match to TRBD1 (5 bases). The CDR3 sequence is 15 residues long. The V gene lost 0 bases and the J gene lost 8 bases, with 16 bases spanning the gap. CDR1 and CDR2 from the germline V gene are SGHAT and FQNNGV. The CDR3 DNA is TGTGCCAGCAGCTTAGAGGCAGGGACTACGGGAGGCTACACCTTC. It translates to CASSLEAGTTGGYTF.

This clonotype was observed at least ten times. The rearrangement joins TRBV6-1 to TRBJ1-1; a possible D gene is TRBD1 (6 bases). V was pared by 1 base and J by 4 bases, with 10 bases between. The CDR3 is made up of 14 amino acids. Per germline, CDR1 MNHNS and CDR2 SASEGT. The CDR3 DNA sequence: TGTGCCAGCAGTGAAGGGAACAGGGTCACTGAAGCTTTCTTT. It codes for CASSEGNRVTEAFF.

This chain links TRBV5-8 with TRBJ2-4; perhaps D is TRBD1 or TRBD2 (6 bases each). The CDR3 is 14 residues long. V lost 6 bases and J 12 bases, leaving 22 bases between the germline ends. Germline CDR1 is SGHTS and CDR2 is YDEGEE. The CDR3 here is CASTGLGAKDTQYF. For the CDR3, the DNA is TGTGCCAGCACGGGACTGGGGGCCAAAGACACTCAGTACTTC.

This clonotype was picked up a small number of times. V is TRBV7-3 and J is TRBJ2-1, with TRBD2 matching 8 bases. The DNA end is a closer match to TRBJ2-5, so the J assignment may be wrong. Per germline, CDR1 SGHTA and CDR2 FQGTGA. The CDR3 covers 15 residues. For the CDR3, the DNA is TGTGCCAGCAGCTTAGCGAGCGGGAGTGCGGAGACCCAGTACTTC. Translated: CASSLASGSAETQYF.

This clonotype is classed as medium-sized. Written as DNA, the CDR3 is TGTGCCAGCAGATTCCTCTCGGGGACAATGGAGCAGTTCTTC. Protein sequence: CASRFLSGTMEQFF. The V and J genes are TRBV6-5 and TRBJ2-1; D possibly corresponds to TRBD1 (6 bases). The CDR3 contains 14 residues. The germline V and J ends were trimmed by 6 bases and 10 bases, with 19 bases remaining between them. In germline, CDR1 is MNHEY, CDR2 SVGAGI.

This clonotype was observed a handful of times. This chain connects TRBV3-1 to TRBJ1-1; D not certain. Germline V gene lookup returns CDR1 LGHDT and CDR2 YNNKEL (reference sequence). V lost 4 bases and J 7 bases, leaving 16 bases between the germline ends. CDR3 length: 14 amino acids. CDR3 sequence reads: CASSPSGGDFEAFF. The CDR3 DNA reads TGTGCCAGCAGCCCCTCAGGTGGGGATTTTGAAGCTTTCTTT.

The chain recombines TRBV4-1 with TRBJ2-3; D might be TRBD2 (5 bases). The assigned J gene may be wrong: the sequence end matches TRBJ2-1 better. The CDR3 spans 15 residues. The germline CDR1 and CDR2 sequences are MGHRA and YSYEKL. This CDR3 is CASSQGVGVYNEQFF. Here the CDR3 DNA reads TGCGCCAGCAGCCAAGGGGTCGGGGTATACAATGAGCAGTTCTTC.